This TCR beta chain was identified during a study of blood T cell repertoires in COVID-19. V was pared by 6 bases and J by 0 bases, with 8 bases between. In germline, CDR1 is KGHDR, CDR2 SFDVKD. The CDR3 sequence is 13 residues long. TCRdb keeps only in-frame clones here, not all; method: immunoSEQ multiplex PCR. The repertoire consists of approximately 120,000 clones, with approximately 85% occurring once and the leading ten covering around 3%. The receptor was isolated from a woman aged 80 or older with COVID-19, enrolled during active disease. The chain couples TRBV24-1 to TRBJ2-7; D ambiguous. The specimen sequenced was peripheral blood. CDR3 nucleotide sequence: TGTGCCACCAGTTCGTCAGTCTCCTACGAGCAGTACTTC. Its protein product is CATSSSVSYEQYF.